Listed below are T cell receptor beta chains from one sample, sequenced in a study of beta chain features in type 1 diabetes. Produced via immunoSEQ multiplex PCR; TCRdb's table is partial and in-frame only. The top ten clones hold more than 0.4% of a sample with fewer than 400,000 clones, 6.5% to 10% of them seen once. Specimen: central memory CD4+ T cells from blood. The receptors were sampled from a woman under 30 in good health. The conserved cysteine and the conserved F or W are not part of the CDR3 here. The order of the fields is CDR3 length, V gene, J gene, CDR3 protein.

length: 13
V: TRBV11-1
J: TRBJ2-6
CDR3: ASSQPGRGANVLT

length: 10
V: TRBV28
J: TRBJ2-5
CDR3: ASSSIQETQY

length: 12
V: TRBV5-1
J: TRBJ2-3
CDR3: ASSLWSSTDTQY

length: 11
V: TRBV25-1
J: TRBJ2-1
CDR3: ASSRAGGNEQF

length: 11
V: TRBV11-2
J: TRBJ2-5
CDR3: ASSSSGQETQY

length: 11
V: TRBV25-1
J: TRBJ2-7
CDR3: ASTGTVSYEQY

length: 11
V: TRBV28
J: TRBJ1-4
CDR3: ASCRGRVEKLF

length: 15
V: TRBV9
J: TRBJ2-1
CDR3: ASSAGTSGNLYGEQF

length: 9
V: TRBV20-1
J: TRBJ1-2
CDR3: ARGRNTGYT

length: 12
V: TRBV7-2
J: TRBJ2-7
CDR3: ASSLGSWIYEQY

length: 13
V: TRBV6-5
J: TRBJ2-7
CDR3: ASSYSPPGQSQQY

length: 18
V: TRBV4-2
J: TRBJ2-3
CDR3: ASSQTPGLAERGSTDTQY

length: 12
V: TRBV7-2
J: TRBJ1-5
CDR3: ASSNQGGNQPQH

length: 13
V: TRBV7-9
J: TRBJ2-7
CDR3: ASSANRGYVGEQY

length: 14
V: TRBV4-2
J: TRBJ2-1
CDR3: ASSPQVAGGPGEQF

length: 10
V: TRBV7-9
J: TRBJ2-5
CDR3: ASSPRTETQY

length: 11
V: TRBV7-2
J: TRBJ1-5
CDR3: ASSLGPNQPQH

length: 12
V: TRBV7-9
J: TRBJ2-3
CDR3: ASSRTGGTDTQY

length: 13
V: TRBV25-1
J: TRBJ2-1
CDR3: ASSENSGTYNEQF

length: 15
V: TRBV28
J: TRBJ1-3
CDR3: ASSPYTAAYSGNTIY

length: 15
V: TRBV5-1
J: TRBJ2-1
CDR3: ASSPRTSGREDNEQF

length: 11
V: TRBV7-9
J: TRBJ1-1
CDR3: ASSLDRGGPAF

length: 12
V: TRBV28
J: TRBJ1-2
CDR3: ASSFPDRLGGYT

length: 12
V: TRBV7-3
J: TRBJ2-3
CDR3: ASSLGLGSDTQY

length: 15
V: TRBV7-6
J: TRBJ2-3
CDR3: ASSWRLAGERTDTQY

length: 12
V: TRBV4-1
J: TRBJ1-2
CDR3: ASNSGVENYGYT

length: 12
V: TRBV5-1
J: TRBJ2-2
CDR3: ASSLATGAGELF

length: 10
V: TRBV28
J: TRBJ2-7
CDR3: ASCLAPNEQY

length: 15
V: TRBV2
J: TRBJ2-5
CDR3: ASSALEGLAGKETQY

length: 12
V: TRBV19
J: TRBJ2-1
CDR3: ASKSGSNYNEQF

length: 11
V: TRBV6-6
J: TRBJ2-7
CDR3: ASSLVHSYEQY

length: 12
V: TRBV23-1
J: TRBJ1-1
CDR3: ASSLGQGAVEAF

length: 13
V: TRBV27
J: TRBJ2-7
CDR3: ASSFVAGARYEQY

length: 13
V: TRBV9
J: TRBJ2-5
CDR3: ASSLRDRERETQY

length: 10
V: TRBV9
J: TRBJ2-5
CDR3: ASSPNAETQY

length: 11
V: TRBV28
J: TRBJ1-5
CDR3: ASNIYSNQPQH

length: 14
V: TRBV9
J: TRBJ2-1
CDR3: ASNPHKKNSYNEQF

length: 13
V: TRBV7-9
J: TRBJ1-4
CDR3: ASSKLTGPNEKLF

length: 15
V: TRBV27
J: TRBJ2-5
CDR3: ASSSIGGLATKETQY

length: 13
V: TRBV9
J: TRBJ2-1
CDR3: ASSPRDRSYNEQF

length: 13
V: TRBV5-6
J: TRBJ2-1
CDR3: ASSSRGSSYNEQF

length: 12
V: TRBV15
J: TRBJ1-1
CDR3: ATSRDRMERVAF